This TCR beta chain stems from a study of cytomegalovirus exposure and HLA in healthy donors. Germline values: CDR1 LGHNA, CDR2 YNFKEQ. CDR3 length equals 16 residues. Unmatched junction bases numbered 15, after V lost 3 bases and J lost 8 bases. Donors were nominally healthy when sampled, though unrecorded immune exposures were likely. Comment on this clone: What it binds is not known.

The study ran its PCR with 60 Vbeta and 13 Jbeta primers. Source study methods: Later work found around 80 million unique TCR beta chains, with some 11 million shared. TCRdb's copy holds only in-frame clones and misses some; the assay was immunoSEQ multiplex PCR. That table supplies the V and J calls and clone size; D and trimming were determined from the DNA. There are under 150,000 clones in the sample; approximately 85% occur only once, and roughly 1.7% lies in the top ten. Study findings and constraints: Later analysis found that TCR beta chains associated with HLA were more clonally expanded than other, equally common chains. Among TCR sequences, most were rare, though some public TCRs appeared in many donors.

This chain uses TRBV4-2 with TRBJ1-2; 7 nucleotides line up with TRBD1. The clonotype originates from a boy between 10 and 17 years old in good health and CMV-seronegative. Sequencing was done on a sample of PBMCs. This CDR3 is CASSQIMGDRVSGYTF. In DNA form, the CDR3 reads TGTGCCAGCAGCCAGATCATGGGAGACAGGGTCTCGGGCTACACCTTC.